These 20 T cell receptor beta chains were sequenced from one sample in a study of cytomegalovirus exposure and HLA in healthy donors. The primer mix had 60 Vbeta and 13 Jbeta primers. Sequencing was performed with immunoSEQ multiplex PCR; in TCRdb, only in-frame clones are kept and a portion is missing. The sample holds around 78,000 clones, about 64% seen once. The sequencing input was PBMCs. The receptor set was obtained from a man between 25 and 39 years old in good health and CMV-seropositive.

The genes are TRBV7-8 and TRBJ1-5; 7 bases agree with TRBD1. Trimming removed 0 bases from V and 4 bases from J; junction bases left unmatched: 9. This CDR3 is 17 amino acids long. Germline CDR1 SGHVS, CDR2 FQNEAQ. In nucleotides, the CDR3 is TGTGCCAGCAGCTTAGCGGTTGGCAGGGGGGAAAATCAGCCCCAGCATTTT. Protein product: CASSLAVGRGENQPQHF. The entire variable domain, with the rest obtained from reference TRBV7-8 and TRBJ1-5, is as follows: GAGVSQSPRYKVAKRGQDVALRCDPISGHVSLFWYQQALGQGPEFLTYFQNEAQLDKSGLPSDRFFAERPEGSVSTLKIQRTQQEDSAVYLCASSLAVGRGENQPQHFGDGTRLSIL.

V and J are TRBV6-5 and TRBJ2-7; TRBD1 might be the D (6 bases). Germline V lookup: CDR1 MNHEY, CDR2 SVGAGI. Trimming pared 9 bases from V and 2 bases from J, leaving 17 bases between. This CDR3 is built from 14 residues. CDR3 residues: CASKSGVFPYEQYF. CDR3 coding DNA: TGTGCCAGTAAGTCAGGGGTCTTCCCCTACGAGCAGTACTTC.

This chain uses TRBV7-9 with TRBJ2-1, with TRBD1 matching over 7 bases. The J segment lost 3 bases and the V segment lost 5 bases, leaving 10 bases of the junction unmatched. Germline V lookup: CDR1 SEHNR, CDR2 FQNEAQ (reference sequence). The CDR3 is made up of 16 amino acids. The CDR3 loop is CASSAETGDFYNEQFF. As DNA, the CDR3 is TGTGCCAGCAGCGCGGAAACAGGGGATTTCTACAATGAGCAGTTCTTC.

The CDR3 DNA sequence: TGTGCCACCGGACTAGGGGGGGGCGAGCAGTACTTC. This encodes CATGLGGGEQYF. This rearrangement joins TRBV15 to TRBJ2-7, with D maybe TRBD2 (7 bases). Looked up from germline, CDR1 is LNHNV and CDR2 is YYDKDF (reference sequence). V was cut by 8 bases and J by 6 bases, with 14 bases left in between. The CDR3 is 12 amino acids.

This clone was observed many times. V is TRBV4-1 and J is TRBJ1-4, with D uncertain. Per germline, CDR1 MGHRA and CDR2 YSYEKL. Trimming cost V 7 bases and J 8 bases, with 11 bases left between them. CDR3 size: 12 residues. CDR3 sequence (DNA): TGCGCCAGCACCCCCAACGGGGAAAAACTGTTTTTT. Translation gives CASTPNGEKLFF.

With respect to this clone: One junction end disagrees with the germline gene, perhaps due to a read error. The chain combines TRBV28 with TRBJ2-7, with D unclear. Germline CDR1 reads MDHEN; CDR2 reads SYDVKM. This CDR3 is 14 amino acids long. CDR3 sequence reads: CASSFTSFSDEQYF. The CDR3 DNA sequence: TGTGCCAGCAGTTTTACCAGTTTCTCCGACGAGCAGTACTTC. Using reference TRBV28 and TRBJ2-7 for the parts outside the CDR3, the full variable domain is DVKVTQSSRYLVKRTGEKVFLECVQDMDHENMFWYRQDPGLGLRLIYFSYDVKMKEKGDIPEGYSVSREKKERFSLILESASTNQTSMYLCASSFTSFSDEQYFGPGTRLTVT.

J is TRBJ1-2 and V is TRBV6-6; D ambiguous. CDR1 is MNHNY, CDR2 SVGAGI, per germline (reference sequence). The CDR3 is 14 residues long. V gave up 10 bases and J gave up 5 bases, with 20 bases separating them. CDR3 sequence (DNA): TGTGCCACATCCCTTACCGGAGAGTATTATGGCTACACCTTC. The encoded protein is CATSLTGEYYGYTF.

This clone was observed a few times. The V call is TRBV2, the J call TRBJ2-7; 10 nucleotides agree with TRBD1. CDR3 size: 15 residues. Germline assignment: CDR1 SNHLY and CDR2 FYNNEI. J gave up 4 bases and V 7 bases, and 10 bases lay outside the gene matches. CDR3 DNA sequence: TGTGCCAGCAAAGTACGACAGGGGGCAGGGTACGAGCAGTACTTC. Amino acids: CASKVRQGAGYEQYF.

This clone was seen a handful of times. This rearrangement joins TRBV6-6 to TRBJ1-6; the D gene is possibly TRBD1 (5 bases). The CDR3 covers 14 residues. CDR1 MNHNY and CDR2 SVGAGI come from the germline V gene (reference sequence). V gave up 2 bases and J gave up 7 bases, with 9 bases separating them. Here the CDR3 DNA reads TGTGCCAGCAGTTACGCCGGGGGGAATTCACCCCTCCACTTT. Encoded protein: CASSYAGGNSPLHF.

This chain joins TRBV5-4 and TRBJ2-3; D is uncertain. With 4 bases removed from V and 0 bases from J, the gap between germline ends came to 15 bases. Germline values: CDR1 SGHNT, CDR2 YYREEE (reference sequence). The CDR3 sequence is 16 residues long. CDR3 region: CASSVSGILSTDTQYF. The CDR3 DNA sequence: TGTGCCAGCAGCGTGTCGGGTATCTTAAGCACAGATACGCAGTATTTT.

The genes are TRBV28 and TRBJ1-1; TRBD1 is a possible D gene (5 bases). The V gene's germline CDR1 is MDHEN and CDR2 SYDVKM. The CDR3 totals 14 residues. V was clipped by 7 bases and J by 1 base, with 13 bases between them. The CDR3 region is CASTILGGNTEAFF. The CDR3 DNA follows: TGTGCCAGCACCATTCTCGGGGGGAACACTGAAGCTTTCTTT.

This clone has only one observation. This chain joins TRBV11-3 and TRBJ1-1; no clear D. Germline CDR1 and CDR2: SGHNT and YENEEA. The CDR3 is 13 residues long. Trimming removed 2 bases from V and 10 bases from J, with 14 bases in between. The CDR3 region is CASSLTSTAAAFF. DNA of the CDR3: TGTGCCAGCAGCTTAACCTCTACAGCGGCAGCTTTCTTT.

The rearrangement links TRBV5-1 to TRBJ2-7, with 13 bases lining up with TRBD2. CDR1 is SGHRS and CDR2 is YFSETQ in the germline V gene. Trimming took 0 bases from V and 5 from J; bases not matched to a gene: 2. The CDR3 extends over 15 amino acids. The CDR3 DNA reads TGCGCCAGCAGCTTGGAAGGGACTAGCGGGAACGAGCAGTACTTC. This sequence encodes CASSLEGTSGNEQYF.

The chain employs TRBV10-3 and TRBJ1-5; maybe TRBD1 (5 bases). V was clipped by 6 bases and J by 2 bases, with 14 bases between them. The CDR3 has 15 amino acids. CDR1 and CDR2 from the germline V gene are ENHRY and SYGVKD. CDR3 region: CAIRGGLEGNQPQHF. CDR3 sequence (DNA): TGTGCCATCAGGGGGGGTTTGGAGGGCAATCAGCCCCAGCATTTT.

The chain combines TRBV2 with TRBJ2-3; D might be TRBD2 (6 bases). Trimming removed 9 bases at V and 2 bases at J, with 21 bases between. The CDR3 runs to 16 residues. Per the germline V gene, CDR1 is SNHLY and CDR2 is FYNNEI. The CDR3 sequence: CASSPQGLPSTDTQYF. Written as DNA, the CDR3 is TGTGCCAGTTCGCCCCAGGGACTCCCTTCCACAGATACGCAGTATTTT.

J is TRBJ2-3 and V is TRBV6-5; TRBD2 agrees at 12 bases. V was clipped by 4 bases and J by 2 bases; unmatched bases: 4. Per the germline V gene, CDR1 is MNHEY and CDR2 is SVGAGI. There are 16 residues in the CDR3. The CDR3 loop reads CASSLTSGSFTDTQYF. The CDR3 DNA reads as TGTGCCAGCAGTTTGACTAGCGGGAGCTTCACAGATACGCAGTATTTT.

This clone was recorded a few times. The chain joins TRBV15 to TRBJ2-7; 7 bases map to TRBD1. Germline assignment: CDR1 LNHNV and CDR2 YYDKDF (reference sequence). The CDR3 runs 14 residues. J gave up 5 bases and V 3 bases, and 7 bases lay outside the gene matches. The CDR3 is CATSSDREVDEQYF. DNA of the CDR3: TGTGCCACCAGCAGCGACAGGGAAGTCGACGAGCAGTACTTC. Looking up the rest from reference TRBV15 and TRBJ2-7 gives the full variable domain: DAMVIQNPRYQVTQFGKPVTLSCSQTLNHNVMYWYQQKSSQAPKLLFHYYDKDFNNEADTPDNFQSRRPNTSFCFLDIRSPGLGDTAMYLCATSSDREVDEQYFGPGTRLTVT.

The chain couples TRBV30 to TRBJ2-7; D ambiguous. Germline V lookup: CDR1 GTSNPN, CDR2 SVGIG (reference sequence). The length of the CDR3 is 12 residues. Trimming pared 1 base from V and 5 bases from J, leaving 9 bases between. This chain's CDR3 is CAWSAESHEQYF. As DNA, the CDR3 is TGTGCCTGGAGTGCCGAGAGCCACGAGCAGTACTTC.

V usage is TRBV28 and J usage is TRBJ1-2; D is unresolved. V lost 2 bases to trimming and J lost 4 bases, with 5 bases between them. Germline V gene sequence: CDR1 MDHEN, CDR2 SYDVKM. The CDR3 contains 12 residues. The CDR3 DNA sequence: TGTGCCAGCAGTTTAGAGGGCTATGGCTACACCTTC. Its translation: CASSLEGYGYTF.

The rearrangement joins TRBV6-1 to TRBJ2-1; tentatively, D is TRBD1 (5 bases). V gave up 4 bases and J gave up 7 bases, with 17 bases separating them. In germline, CDR1 is MNHNS, CDR2 SASEGT. The length of the CDR3 is 15 residues. The CDR3 DNA reads as TGTGCCAGCAGTGTGGGGCCAGGGATGTCTAATGAGCAGTTCTTC. Its protein is CASSVGPGMSNEQFF.